These 23 T cell receptor beta chains came from one sample sequenced in a study of identical twins. One entry per CDR3 protein results from TCRdb running MiXCR on the 5' RACE reads. The sample yields 1.5 million or so distinct CDR3 sequences, less than 40% seen once. The specimen was cord blood. The receptors originated from a newborn girl in good health.

The gene calls are TRBV15 and TRBJ2-3; 10 bases agree with TRBD2. Per the germline V gene, CDR1 is LNHNV and CDR2 is YYDKDF (reference sequence). The CDR3 sequence is 16 residues long. Germline trimming cut 1 base from V and 4 bases from J; bases unmatched to any gene: 5. DNA of the CDR3: TGTGCCACCAGCAGAGCGAGGCTAGCGGGAGCAGATACGCAGTATTTT. Translation gives CATSRARLAGADTQYF.

V and J are TRBV6-6 and TRBJ2-1; 7 bases fit TRBD1. Per germline, CDR1 MNHNY and CDR2 SVGAGI (reference sequence). The CDR3 covers 15 residues. V was pared by 6 bases and J by 0 bases, with 5 bases of the junction left unmatched. CDR3 nucleotide sequence: TGTGCCAGCAGCCGCGACAGGGTCTCCTACAATGAGCAGTTCTTC. The encoded protein is CASSRDRVSYNEQFF.

V and J are TRBV20-1 and TRBJ2-5, with TRBD1 identical over 9 bases. Germline CDR1 and CDR2: DFQATT and SNEGSKA (reference sequence). J was trimmed by 3 bases and V by 3 bases; bases with no gene match: 5. The CDR3 runs to 14 residues. The CDR3: CSARRQGGKETQYF. The CDR3 DNA reads TGCAGTGCTAGGAGACAGGGGGGTAAAGAGACCCAGTACTTC.

This clonotype appeared a few times. The genes are TRBV12-3 or TRBV12-4 and TRBJ2-7; the match to TRBD2 covers 9 bases. V was clipped by 3 bases and J by 4 bases; unmatched bases: 7. The CDR3 contains 15 residues. CDR3 nucleotide sequence: TGTGCCAGCAGTTTGTCGGCGGGGGGGCGATACGAGCAGTACTTC. Residues: CASSLSAGGRYEQYF.

This clonotype was counted between two and nine times. J is TRBJ2-3 and V is TRBV3-1; D not certain. CDR1 and CDR2 from the germline V gene are LGHDT and YNNKEL (reference sequence). The CDR3 consists of 12 residues. V lost 3 bases to trimming and J lost 5 bases, with 6 bases between them. The CDR3 loop is CASSQSVDTQYF. For the CDR3, the DNA is TGTGCCAGCAGCCAGTCAGTAGATACGCAGTATTTT.

The chain uses TRBV5-1 and TRBJ2-7; TRBD1 agrees at 11 bases. This CDR3 is built from 16 residues. V shed 1 base and J 3 bases; nucleotides not matched to a gene: 6. Germline V gene sequence: CDR1 SGHRS, CDR2 YFSETQ. DNA for the CDR3: TGCGCCAGCAGCTTGAAGTTAGGGACAGGGGGCTACGAGCAGTACTTC. Protein sequence: CASSLKLGTGGYEQYF.

The sample holds a few counts of this clonotype. This rearrangement joins TRBV19 to TRBJ1-2; D possibly corresponds to TRBD1 (6 bases). CDR1 LNHDA and CDR2 SQIVND come from the germline V gene (reference sequence). The CDR3 runs to 13 residues. V was clipped by 3 bases and J by 5 bases, with 10 bases between them. In DNA form, the CDR3 reads TGTGCCAGTAGTATCGCACAGGGTTATGGCTACACCTTC. Encoded protein: CASSIAQGYGYTF. Full variable domain (missing parts from reference TRBV19 and TRBJ1-2): DGGITQSPKYLFRKEGQNVTLSCEQNLNHDAMYWYRQDPGQGLRLIYYSQIVNDFQKGDIAEGYSVSREKKESFPLTVTSAQKNPTAFYLCASSIAQGYGYTFGSGTRLTVV.

This clonotype was observed a few times. The gene calls are TRBV29-1 and TRBJ2-1, with 8 nucleotides matching TRBD2. The J call is in doubt because the DNA end fits TRBJ2-7 better. Germline V lookup: CDR1 SQVTM, CDR2 ANQGSEA. The CDR3 length is 18 residues. CDR3 sequence (DNA): TGCAGCGTTGTGGGCGGGAGGCACCTTTCGAGCTCCTACAATGAGCAGTACTTC. This translates into CSVVGGRHLSSSYNEQYF.

This clonotype was observed a few times. The rearrangement joins TRBV4-1 to TRBJ1-1; D is unclear. The V and J ends lost 1 base and 8 bases respectively, with 2 bases between them. Germline CDR1 reads MGHRA; CDR2 reads YSYEKL. The CDR3 sequence is 10 residues long. Here the CDR3 DNA reads TGCGCCAGCAGCCAAGGGGAAGCTTTCTTT. Its protein is CASSQGEAFF.

The CDR3 DNA follows: TGCGCCAGCAGCCAGACAGGGGTTGCCACTGAAGCTTTCTTT. Encoded protein: CASSQTGVATEAFF. The chain recombines TRBV5-1 with TRBJ1-1, with 8 positions matching TRBD1. Germline CDR1 is SGHRS and CDR2 is YFSETQ. The CDR3 runs to 14 residues. Trimming took 4 bases from V and 4 from J; bases not matched to a gene: 6.

V and J are TRBV5-1 and TRBJ2-1; 7 bases are shared with TRBD2. The length of the CDR3 is 14 residues. Germline V gene data show CDR1 as SGHRS and CDR2 as YFSETQ. The V and J ends lost 2 bases and 6 bases, in that order; junction bases with no gene match: 5. The CDR3 DNA sequence: TGCGCCAGCAGCTTCGGGGGGATAGGCAATGAGCAGTTCTTC. Protein: CASSFGGIGNEQFF.

Comments on this clonotype: An end of the junction does not agree with germline; a read error may underlie this. The V and J genes are TRBV5-5 and TRBJ1-3, with D possibly being TRBD1 (5 bases). Germline V gene sequence: CDR1 SGHKS, CDR2 YYEKEE (reference sequence). The CDR3 covers 17 residues. The CDR3 is CASSLEFSGISGDTIYF. The CDR3 DNA follows: TGTGCCAGCAGCTTGGAGTTCTCAGGGATCTCTGGAGACACCATATATTTT.

V and J are TRBV20-1 and TRBJ2-1; 10 bases are shared with TRBD1. Germline CDR1 is DFQATT and CDR2 is SNEGSKA (reference sequence). Trimming at V came to 6 bases and at J to 10 bases, leaving 9 bases not matched to a gene. The CDR3 has 13 residues. This CDR3 is CSAPSTGGYEQFF. CDR3 in DNA: TGCAGTGCGCCTTCGACAGGGGGCTACGAGCAGTTCTTC.

The V and J genes are TRBV21-1 and TRBJ2-3; the DNA was not compared with TRBD2, the D call given in the table. TRBV21-1 is recorded as a pseudogene. The CDR3 is 13 amino acids. The CDR3 DNA sequence: TGTGCCGGCAGCAGAGGAGGGACAGATACGCAGTATTTT. Translated, it gives CAGSRGGTDTQYF.

The chain has TRBV20-1 and TRBJ2-1; D not resolved. Germline V CDR1 and CDR2: DFQATT, SNEGSKA (reference sequence). Trimming pared 4 bases from V and 13 bases from J, leaving 14 bases between. The CDR3 spans 11 residues. CDR3 coding DNA: TGCAGTGCTAACCCATTGGAGACCCAGTTCTTC. It encodes CSANPLETQFF.

This clonotype was detected only a few times. This rearrangement joins TRBV10-3 to TRBJ2-7; D might be TRBD1 (6 bases). This CDR3 has 13 amino acids. CDR1 is ENHRY, CDR2 SYGVKD, per germline. Trimming stripped 6 bases from V and 0 bases from J, with 9 bases between. CDR3 region: CAIRTGNSYEQYF. The CDR3 DNA reads as TGTGCCATCAGGACAGGAAACTCCTACGAGCAGTACTTC.

This clonotype was counted a few times. The chain joins TRBV28 to TRBJ2-7; the D call may be TRBD1 or TRBD2 (5 bases each). Trimming cost V 3 bases and J 8 bases, with 14 bases left between them. Germline lookup yields CDR1 MDHEN and CDR2 SYDVKM. The length of the CDR3 is 13 residues. This CDR3 reads CASSFPGTEQQYF. The CDR3 nucleotides read TGTGCCAGCAGTTTCCCCGGGACGGAGCAGCAGTACTTC.

This clonotype was observed at least ten times. CDR3 bases: TGTGCCAGCAGCTTTGACTCAGCCGCCAAAAACATTCAGTACTTC. It is translated as CASSFDSAAKNIQYF. The rearrangement joins TRBV7-2 to TRBJ2-4; D is undetermined. V was cut by 3 bases and J by 1 base, with 10 bases left in between. CDR1 is SGHTA, CDR2 FQGNSA, per germline. This CDR3 is built from 15 residues.

This clonotype was counted between two and nine times. CDR3 DNA sequence: TGTGCCAGTCGGGGCCCTGCCTACGAGCAGTACTTC. Its protein product is CASRGPAYEQYF. This chain uses TRBV2 with TRBJ2-7, with D perhaps given as TRBD1 or TRBD2 (5 bases each). Trimming took off 9 bases at V and 2 bases at J, with 11 bases between the two ends. The CDR3 consists of 12 residues. CDR1 and CDR2 (germline): SNHLY, FYNNEI.

A few counts support this clonotype. The chain carries TRBV10-3 and TRBJ2-3; D ambiguous. Per germline, CDR1 ENHRY and CDR2 SYGVKD. V gave up 3 bases and J gave up 0 bases, with 16 bases separating them. This CDR3 has 17 amino acids. The CDR3 is CAISDWASTTSTDTQYF. The CDR3 nucleotides read TGTGCCATCAGTGATTGGGCCAGCACAACTAGCACAGATACGCAGTATTTT.

V and J are TRBV5-1 and TRBJ2-3; D is ambiguous. The germline V and J ends were trimmed by 3 bases and 0 bases, with 14 bases remaining between them. Germline CDR1 is SGHRS and CDR2 is YFSETQ. The length of the CDR3 is 16 residues. CDR3 nucleotides: TGCGCCAGCAGCTACCCCGACGGTTTTAGCACAGATACGCAGTATTTT. It encodes CASSYPDGFSTDTQYF. Using reference TRBV5-1 and TRBJ2-3 for the parts outside the CDR3, the full variable domain is KAGVTQTPRYLIKTRGQQVTLSCSPISGHRSVSWYQQTPGQGLQFLFEYFSETQRNKGNFPGRFSGRQFSNSRSEMNVSTLELGDSALYLCASSYPDGFSTDTQYFGPGTRLTVL.

The chain has TRBV4-1 and TRBJ2-5; TRBD2 might be the D (6 bases). The germline V and J ends were trimmed by 0 bases and 5 bases, with 16 bases remaining between them. CDR1 is MGHRA, CDR2 YSYEKL, per germline. The CDR3 extends over 16 amino acids. CDR3 DNA sequence: TGCGCCAGCAGCCAAGATTCAACTGCAGGAGGGGAGACCCAGTACTTC. It specifies CASSQDSTAGGETQYF.

This clonotype was counted only a few times. This sequence joins TRBV7-9 and TRBJ2-7; tentative D call: TRBD2 (5 bases). With 4 bases removed from V and 4 bases from J, the gap between germline ends came to 23 bases. The CDR3 totals 17 residues. Per germline, CDR1 SEHNR and CDR2 FQNEAQ (reference sequence). CDR3 sequence (DNA): TGTGCCAGCAGCTCCTCCCACGTCGACTATCCACCATACGAGCAGTACTTC. Encoded protein: CASSSSHVDYPPYEQYF.